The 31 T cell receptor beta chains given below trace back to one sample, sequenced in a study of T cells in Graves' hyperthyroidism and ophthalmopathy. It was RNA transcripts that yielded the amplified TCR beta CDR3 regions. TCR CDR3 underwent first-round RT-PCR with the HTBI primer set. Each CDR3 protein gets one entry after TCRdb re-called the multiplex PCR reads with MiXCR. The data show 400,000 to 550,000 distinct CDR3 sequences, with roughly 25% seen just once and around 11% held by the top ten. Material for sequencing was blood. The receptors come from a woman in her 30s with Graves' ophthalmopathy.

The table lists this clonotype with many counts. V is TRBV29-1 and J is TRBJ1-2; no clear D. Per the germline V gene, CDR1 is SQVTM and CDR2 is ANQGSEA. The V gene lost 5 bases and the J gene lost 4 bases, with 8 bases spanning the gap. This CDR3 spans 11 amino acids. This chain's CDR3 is CSVPQAYGYTF. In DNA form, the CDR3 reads TGCAGCGTTCCACAAGCCTATGGCTACACCTTC.

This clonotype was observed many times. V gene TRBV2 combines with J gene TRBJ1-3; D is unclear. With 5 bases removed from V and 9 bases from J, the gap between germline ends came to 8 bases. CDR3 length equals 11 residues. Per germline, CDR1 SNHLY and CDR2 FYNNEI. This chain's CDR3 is CASSPAATIYF. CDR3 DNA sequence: TGTGCCAGCAGTCCAGCAGCCACCATATATTTT.

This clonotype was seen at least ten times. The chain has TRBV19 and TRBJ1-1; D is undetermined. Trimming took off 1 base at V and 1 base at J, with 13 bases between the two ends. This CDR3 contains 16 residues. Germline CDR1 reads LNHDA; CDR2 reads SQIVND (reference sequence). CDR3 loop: CASSIVPRLANTEAFF. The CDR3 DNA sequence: TGTGCCAGTAGTATAGTTCCTCGATTGGCGAACACTGAAGCTTTCTTT.

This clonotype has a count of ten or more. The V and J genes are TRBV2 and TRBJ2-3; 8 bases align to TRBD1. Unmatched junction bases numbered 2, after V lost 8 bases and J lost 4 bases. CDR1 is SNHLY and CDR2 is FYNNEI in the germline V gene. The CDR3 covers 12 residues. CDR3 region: CASGQGPDTQYF. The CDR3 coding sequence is TGTGCCAGCGGACAGGGTCCAGATACGCAGTATTTT.

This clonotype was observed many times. The CDR3 DNA reads TGTGCCAGCGGCCCAACAGGGGCGGAGACCCAGTACTTC. As protein: CASGPTGAETQYF. The V and J genes are TRBV7-9 and TRBJ2-5; 7 bases agree with TRBD1. Trimming cost V 8 bases and J 5 bases; bases outside gene matches: 8. The CDR3 has 13 amino acids. Germline CDR1 reads SEHNR; CDR2 reads FQNEAQ (reference sequence). Full variable domain (missing parts from reference TRBV7-9 and TRBJ2-5): DTGVSQNPRHKITKRGQNVTFRCDPISEHNRLYWYRQTLGQGPEFLTYFQNEAQLEKSRLLSDRFSAERPKGSFSTLEIQRTEQGDSAMYLCASGPTGAETQYFGPGTRLLVL.

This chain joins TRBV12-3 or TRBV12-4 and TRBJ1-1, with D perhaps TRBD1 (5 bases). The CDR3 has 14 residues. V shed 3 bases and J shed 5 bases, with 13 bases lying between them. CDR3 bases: TGTGCCAGCAGTTTCCCAGAACGGGGGACTGAAGCTTTCTTT. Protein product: CASSFPERGTEAFF.

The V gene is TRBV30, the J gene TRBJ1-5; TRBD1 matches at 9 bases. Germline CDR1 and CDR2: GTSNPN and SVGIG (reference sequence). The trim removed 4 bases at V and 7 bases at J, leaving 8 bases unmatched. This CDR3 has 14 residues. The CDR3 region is CAWTRGGQGQPQHF. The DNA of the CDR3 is TGTGCCTGGACCCGAGGGGGACAGGGCCAGCCCCAGCATTTT.

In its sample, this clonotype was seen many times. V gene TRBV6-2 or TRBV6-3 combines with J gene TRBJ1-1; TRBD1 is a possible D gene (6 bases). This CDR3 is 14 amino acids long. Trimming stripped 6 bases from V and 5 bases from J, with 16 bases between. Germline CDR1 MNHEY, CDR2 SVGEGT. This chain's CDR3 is CASRERGLTTEAFF. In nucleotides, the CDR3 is TGTGCCAGCAGGGAACGGGGGCTGACGACTGAAGCTTTCTTT.

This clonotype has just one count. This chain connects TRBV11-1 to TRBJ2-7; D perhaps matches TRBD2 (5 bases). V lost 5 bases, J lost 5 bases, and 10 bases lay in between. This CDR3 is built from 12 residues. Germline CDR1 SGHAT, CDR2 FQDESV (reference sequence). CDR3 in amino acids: CASSPEEDEQYF. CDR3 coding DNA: TGTGCCAGCAGCCCGGAGGAGGACGAGCAGTACTTC.

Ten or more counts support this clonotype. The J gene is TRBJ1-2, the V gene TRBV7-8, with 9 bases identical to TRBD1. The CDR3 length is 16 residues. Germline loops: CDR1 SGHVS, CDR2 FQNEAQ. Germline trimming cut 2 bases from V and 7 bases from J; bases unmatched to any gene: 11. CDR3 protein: CASSLSTGQGVGGYTF. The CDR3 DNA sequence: TGTGCCAGCAGCTTAAGTACGGGACAGGGCGTGGGTGGCTACACCTTC.

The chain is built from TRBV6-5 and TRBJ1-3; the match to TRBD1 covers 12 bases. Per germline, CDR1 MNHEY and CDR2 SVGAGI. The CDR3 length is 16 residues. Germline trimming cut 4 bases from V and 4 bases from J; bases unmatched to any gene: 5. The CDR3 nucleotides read TGTGCCAGCAGTTTGGGACAGGGGGCATGGGGAAACACCATATATTTT. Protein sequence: CASSLGQGAWGNTIYF.

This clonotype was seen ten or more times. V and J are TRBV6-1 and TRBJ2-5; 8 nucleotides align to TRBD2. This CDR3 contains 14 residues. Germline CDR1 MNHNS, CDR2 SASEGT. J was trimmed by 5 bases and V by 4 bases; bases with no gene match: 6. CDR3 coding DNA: TGTGCCAGCAGTGTAGCGGGGAACTGGGAGACCCAGTACTTC. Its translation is CASSVAGNWETQYF.

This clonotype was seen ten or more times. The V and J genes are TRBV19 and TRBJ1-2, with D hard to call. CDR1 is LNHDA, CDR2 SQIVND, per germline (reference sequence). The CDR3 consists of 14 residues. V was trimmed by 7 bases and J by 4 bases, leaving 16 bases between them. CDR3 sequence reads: CASTTGEGGYGYTF. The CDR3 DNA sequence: TGTGCCAGTACTACTGGGGAGGGAGGCTATGGCTACACCTTC.

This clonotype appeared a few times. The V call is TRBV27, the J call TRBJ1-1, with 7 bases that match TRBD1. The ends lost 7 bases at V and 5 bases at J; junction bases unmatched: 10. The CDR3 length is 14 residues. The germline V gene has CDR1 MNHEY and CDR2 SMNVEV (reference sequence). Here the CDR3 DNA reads TGTGCCAGCAAACACAGGGGCGGGGATACTGAAGCTTTCTTT. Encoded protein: CASKHRGGDTEAFF.

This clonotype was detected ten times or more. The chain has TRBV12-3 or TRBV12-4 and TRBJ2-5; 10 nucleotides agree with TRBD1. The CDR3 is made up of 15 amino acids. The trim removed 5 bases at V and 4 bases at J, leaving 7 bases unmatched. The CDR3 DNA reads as TGTGCCAGCAGTCCGGGACAGGGGAGAGGAGAGACCCAGTACTTC. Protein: CASSPGQGRGETQYF.

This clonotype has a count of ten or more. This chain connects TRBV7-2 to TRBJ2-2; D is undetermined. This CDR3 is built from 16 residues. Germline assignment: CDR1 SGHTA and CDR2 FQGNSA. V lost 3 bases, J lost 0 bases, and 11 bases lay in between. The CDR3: CASSFGATSNTGELFF. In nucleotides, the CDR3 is TGTGCCAGCAGCTTTGGTGCCACCTCGAACACCGGGGAGCTGTTTTTT.

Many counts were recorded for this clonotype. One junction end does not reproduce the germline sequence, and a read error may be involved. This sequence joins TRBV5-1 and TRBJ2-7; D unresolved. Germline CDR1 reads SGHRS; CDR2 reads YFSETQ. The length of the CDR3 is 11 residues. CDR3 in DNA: TGTGCCAGCAGTTTAGGGTACGAGCAGTACTTC. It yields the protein CASSLGYEQYF.

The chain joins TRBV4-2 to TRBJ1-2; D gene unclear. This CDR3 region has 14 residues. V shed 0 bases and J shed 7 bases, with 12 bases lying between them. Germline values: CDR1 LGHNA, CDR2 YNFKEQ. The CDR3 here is CASSQDRERRGYTF. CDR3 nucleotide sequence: TGTGCCAGCAGCCAAGATCGGGAAAGGCGTGGCTACACCTTC.

Written as DNA, the CDR3 is TGTGCCACCTCTAGCAGGGAATCTGGGGCCAACGTCCTGACTTTC. Translating gives CATSSRESGANVLTF. V usage is TRBV15 and J usage is TRBJ2-6, with D perhaps matching TRBD1 or TRBD2 (5 bases each). CDR3 size: 15 residues. The germline V gene has CDR1 LNHNV and CDR2 YYDKDF (reference sequence). Trimming stripped 8 bases from V and 1 base from J, with 12 bases between.

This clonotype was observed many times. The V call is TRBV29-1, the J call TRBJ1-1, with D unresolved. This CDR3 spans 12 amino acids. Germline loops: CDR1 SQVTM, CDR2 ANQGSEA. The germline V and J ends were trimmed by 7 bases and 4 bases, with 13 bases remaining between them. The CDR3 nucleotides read TGCAGCGCCCTTACCCGAGTCACTGAAGCTTTCTTT. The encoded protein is CSALTRVTEAFF. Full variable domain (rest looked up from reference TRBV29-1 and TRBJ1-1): SAVISQKPSRDICQRGTSLTIQCQVDSQVTMMFWYRQQPGQSLTLIATANQGSEATYESGFVIDKFPISRPNLTFSTLTVSNMSPEDSSIYLCSALTRVTEAFFGQGTRLTVV.

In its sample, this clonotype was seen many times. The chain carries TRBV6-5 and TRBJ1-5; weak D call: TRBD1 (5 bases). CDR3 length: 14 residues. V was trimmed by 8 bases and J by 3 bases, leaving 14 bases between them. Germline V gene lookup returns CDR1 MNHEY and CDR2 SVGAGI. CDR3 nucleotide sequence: TGTGCCAGCTCAGGGATACTGAACAATCAGCCCCAGCATTTT. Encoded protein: CASSGILNNQPQHF.

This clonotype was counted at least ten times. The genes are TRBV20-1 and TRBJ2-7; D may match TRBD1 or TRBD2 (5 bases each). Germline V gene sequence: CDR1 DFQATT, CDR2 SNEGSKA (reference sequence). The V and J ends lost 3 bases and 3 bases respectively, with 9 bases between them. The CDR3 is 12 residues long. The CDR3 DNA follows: TGCAGTGCTAGTACGGGGCTCTACGAGCAGTACTTC. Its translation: CSASTGLYEQYF.

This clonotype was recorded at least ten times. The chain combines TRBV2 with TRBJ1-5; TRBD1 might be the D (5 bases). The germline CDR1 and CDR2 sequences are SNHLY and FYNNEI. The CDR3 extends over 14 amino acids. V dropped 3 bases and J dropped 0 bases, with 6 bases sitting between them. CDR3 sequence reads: CASSEGGSNQPQHF. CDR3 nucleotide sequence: TGTGCCAGCAGTGAGGGGGGTAGCAATCAGCCCCAGCATTTT.

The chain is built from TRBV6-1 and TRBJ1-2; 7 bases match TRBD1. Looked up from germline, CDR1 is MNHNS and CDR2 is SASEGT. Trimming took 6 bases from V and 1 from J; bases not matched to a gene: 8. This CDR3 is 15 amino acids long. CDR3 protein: CASSRDSHDNYGYTF. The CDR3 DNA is TGTGCCAGCAGCCGGGACAGCCACGATAACTATGGCTACACCTTC.

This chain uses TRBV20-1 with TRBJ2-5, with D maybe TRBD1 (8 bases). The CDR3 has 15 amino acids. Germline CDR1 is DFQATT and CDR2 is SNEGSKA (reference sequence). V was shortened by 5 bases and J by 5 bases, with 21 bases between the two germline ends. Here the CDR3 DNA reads TGCAGTGCTCCCCTAGGACAGGGAGGGTTCGAGACCCAGTACTTC. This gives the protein CSAPLGQGGFETQYF.

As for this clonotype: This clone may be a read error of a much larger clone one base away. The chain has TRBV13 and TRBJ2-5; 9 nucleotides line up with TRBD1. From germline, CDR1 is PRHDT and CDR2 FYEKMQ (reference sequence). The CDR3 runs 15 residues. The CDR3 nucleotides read TGTGTCAGCGGATCCGGGACAGGGATACAAGAGACCCAGTACTTC. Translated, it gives CVSGSGTGIQETQYF.

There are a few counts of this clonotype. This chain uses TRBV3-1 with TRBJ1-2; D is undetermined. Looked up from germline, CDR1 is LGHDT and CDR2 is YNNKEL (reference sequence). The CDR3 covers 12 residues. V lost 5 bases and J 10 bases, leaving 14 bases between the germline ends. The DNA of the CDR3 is TGTGCCAGCAGCACGGGAGGTTTAGACTACACCTTC. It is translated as CASSTGGLDYTF.

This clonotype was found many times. In nucleotides, the CDR3 is TGCAGCGATAGGACAGTTCGAGGTGGCTACACCTTC. It specifies CSDRTVRGGYTF. This chain connects TRBV29-1 to TRBJ1-2; a possible D gene is TRBD1 (6 bases). The CDR3 extends over 12 amino acids. Germline lookup yields CDR1 SQVTM and CDR2 ANQGSEA. V was cut by 7 bases and J by 7 bases, with 16 bases left in between.

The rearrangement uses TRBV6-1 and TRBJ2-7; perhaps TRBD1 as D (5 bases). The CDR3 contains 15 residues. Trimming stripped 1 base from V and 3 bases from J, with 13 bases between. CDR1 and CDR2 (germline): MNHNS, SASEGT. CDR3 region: CASSEVPGSGYEQYF. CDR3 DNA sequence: TGTGCCAGCAGTGAAGTCCCAGGGTCCGGCTACGAGCAGTACTTC.

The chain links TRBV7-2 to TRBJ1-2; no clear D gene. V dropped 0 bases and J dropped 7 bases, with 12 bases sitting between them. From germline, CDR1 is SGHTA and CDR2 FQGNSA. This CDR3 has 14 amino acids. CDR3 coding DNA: TGTGCCAGCAGCTTAGCACGGGAAACGGGTGGCTACACCTTC. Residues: CASSLARETGGYTF.

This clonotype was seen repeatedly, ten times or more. CDR3 sequence reads: CSAPNKWTRDSSNTEAFF. Here the CDR3 DNA reads TGCAGTGCTCCGAATAAGTGGACGAGGGACAGCTCGAACACTGAAGCTTTCTTT. The chain recombines TRBV20-1 with TRBJ1-1; TRBD1 agrees at 7 bases. CDR3 length: 18 amino acids. The V and J ends lost 5 bases and 1 base, in that order; junction bases with no gene match: 19. Germline V CDR1 and CDR2: DFQATT, SNEGSKA (reference sequence).